Sequencing of this TCR beta chain was carried out in a study of control samples from healthy donors and cancer patients. Profiled with immunoSEQ multiplex PCR; TCRdb holds only in-frame clones, not every one. The repertoire holds around 120,000 clones, around 90% seen once, with roughly 2.5% in the top ten. The CDR3 is made up of 14 amino acids. Germline loops: CDR1 LGHDT, CDR2 YNNKEL (reference sequence). The V gene end was trimmed by 5 bases and the J gene end by 4 bases; junction bases not matched to a gene: 6. The sequence derives from a woman in her sixties or seventies in good health. V gene TRBV3-1 (or the pseudogene TRBV3-2) combines with J gene TRBJ1-2; 8 bases agree with TRBD1. Sequenced sample: blood. The CDR3 region is CASSTNRGSYGYTF. The CDR3 coding sequence is TGTGCCAGCAGCACGAACAGGGGGAGCTATGGCTACACCTTC.